The rows below give T cell receptor beta chains drawn from one sample of a study of blood T cell repertoires in COVID-19. Measured with immunoSEQ multiplex PCR; TCRdb has only the in-frame clones, and not every one. The sample shows some 49,000 clones, 90% of them seen only once. Sequences were obtained from peripheral blood. The source is an older man with active COVID-19. Each CDR3 is given with its conserved first and last residue. The order of the fields is V gene, D gene, clone size, J gene, CDR3 DNA, CDR3 protein. The D gene is left open where the match is weak. Some rows mark clone size as missing; the rest say once, few, many or name a class of expanded clone.

v_gene: TRBV4-3; d_gene: TRBD2; abundance: -; j_gene: TRBJ2-3; CDR3nt: TGCGCCAGCAGCCAACCAAGCGGGGGGGACGGGGCTACGCAGTATTTT; CDR3aa: CASSQPSGGDGATQYF
v_gene: TRBV5-6; d_gene: -; abundance: -; j_gene: TRBJ1-1; CDR3nt: TGTGCCAGCAGCTTGGTGGAGACTGAAGCTTTCTTT; CDR3aa: CASSLVETEAFF
v_gene: TRBV18; d_gene: -; abundance: -; j_gene: TRBJ2-3; CDR3nt: TGTGCCAGCTCACCCTCCCAGGCCCGCACAGATACGCAGTATTTT; CDR3aa: CASSPSQARTDTQYF
v_gene: TRBV2; d_gene: TRBD2; abundance: -; j_gene: TRBJ2-3; CDR3nt: TGTGCCAGCAGTGACCCCCAAAACCACCGACTAGCGATACTTGAGTGGGCCACAGATACGCAGTATTTT; CDR3aa: CASSDPQNHRLAILEWATDTQYF
v_gene: TRBV4-3; d_gene: -; abundance: -; j_gene: TRBJ1-2; CDR3nt: TGCGCCAGCAGCCAAGATGTCCCAAACTCCGAAGGCTACACCTTC; CDR3aa: CASSQDVPNSEGYTF
v_gene: TRBV7-9; d_gene: -; abundance: -; j_gene: TRBJ2-5; CDR3nt: TGTGCCAGCAGCTTAGGGCTAGTCCTCCCCACGGACTTC; CDR3aa: CASSLGLVLPTDF
v_gene: TRBV2; d_gene: -; abundance: -; j_gene: TRBJ1-5; CDR3nt: TGTGCCAGCAGTGAAAACACAGGGAATCAGCCCCAGCATTTT; CDR3aa: CASSENTGNQPQHF
v_gene: TRBV6-6; d_gene: -; abundance: -; j_gene: TRBJ1-3; CDR3nt: TGTGCCAGCAGGGGGAGGGGGATCGGAAACACCATATATTTT; CDR3aa: CASRGRGIGNTIYF
v_gene: TRBV11-2; d_gene: -; abundance: once; j_gene: TRBJ2-7; CDR3nt: TGTGCCAGCAGCGGCATAAATGGCTACGAGCAGTACTTC; CDR3aa: CASSGINGYEQYF
v_gene: TRBV6-2/TRBV6-3; d_gene: TRBD1; abundance: -; j_gene: TRBJ2-7; CDR3nt: TGTGCCAGCAGTTATCGGACAGGATTTTACGAGCAGTACTTC; CDR3aa: CASSYRTGFYEQYF
v_gene: TRBV18; d_gene: -; abundance: -; j_gene: TRBJ2-6; CDR3nt: TGTGCCAGCTCCCAGGACAACTCTGGGGCCAACGTCCTGACTTTC; CDR3aa: CASSQDNSGANVLTF
v_gene: TRBV6-5; d_gene: TRBD2; abundance: -; j_gene: TRBJ2-7; CDR3nt: TGTGCCAGCAGGTGGGGGGGCGGGAGGTCCTACGAGCAGTACTTC; CDR3aa: CASRWGGGRSYEQYF
v_gene: TRBV3-1/TRBV3-2; d_gene: -; abundance: -; j_gene: TRBJ1-3; CDR3nt: TGTGCCAGCAGCTCCCGCGACAGGAGCTCTGGAAACACCATATATTTT; CDR3aa: CASSSRDRSSGNTIYF
v_gene: TRBV28; d_gene: TRBD1; abundance: -; j_gene: TRBJ2-7; CDR3nt: TGTGCCAGCAGCACAGGGGGGCCCTACGAGCAGTACTTC; CDR3aa: CASSTGGPYEQYF
v_gene: TRBV30; d_gene: -; abundance: -; j_gene: TRBJ1-5; CDR3nt: TGTGCCTGGCAACAGGGAATTCAGCCCCAGCATTTT; CDR3aa: CAWQQGIQPQHF
v_gene: TRBV27; d_gene: TRBD2; abundance: -; j_gene: TRBJ2-1; CDR3nt: TGTGCCAGCAGTCCCCCCCGACTAGCGGCTTACAATGAGCAGTTCTTC; CDR3aa: CASSPPRLAAYNEQFF
v_gene: TRBV4-3; d_gene: -; abundance: once; j_gene: TRBJ2-6; CDR3nt: TGCGCCAGCAGCCACGCGTCAGGGGGGTCTGGGGCCAACGTCCTGACTTTC; CDR3aa: CASSHASGGSGANVLTF
v_gene: TRBV27; d_gene: -; abundance: -; j_gene: TRBJ2-4; CDR3nt: TGTGCCAGCAGACGAACAGGGATCGCCAAAAACATTCAGTACTTC; CDR3aa: CASRRTGIAKNIQYF
v_gene: TRBV2; d_gene: TRBD2; abundance: -; j_gene: TRBJ2-3; CDR3nt: TGTGCCAGCACCCGACTAGCAGCTAGCACAGATACGCAGTATTTT; CDR3aa: CASTRLAASTDTQYF
v_gene: TRBV9; d_gene: -; abundance: -; j_gene: TRBJ1-6; CDR3nt: TGTGCCAGCAGCGTAGTGGCTCTGACACCAATTGGATCACCCCTCCACTTT; CDR3aa: CASSVVALTPIGSPLHF
v_gene: TRBV18; d_gene: TRBD1; abundance: -; j_gene: TRBJ1-1; CDR3nt: TGTGCCAGCTCACCCGGGACAGGGGAGGGAGGGAACACTGAAGCTTTCTTT; CDR3aa: CASSPGTGEGGNTEAFF
v_gene: TRBV3-1/TRBV3-2; d_gene: -; abundance: -; j_gene: TRBJ2-4; CDR3nt: TGTGCCAGCAGCCTACGGCCGGGAGGGGGCTTAGCCAAAAACATTCAGTACTTC; CDR3aa: CASSLRPGGGLAKNIQYF
v_gene: TRBV19; d_gene: TRBD1; abundance: once; j_gene: TRBJ2-7; CDR3nt: TGTGCCAGTAGTCGGACAGGGAAGGACGAGCAGTACTTC; CDR3aa: CASSRTGKDEQYF